This T cell receptor (beta chain) originates from a study of Graves' ophthalmopathy and Graves' hyperthyroidism. Regarding the study as a whole: Blood repertoires reportedly contained most expanded thyroid clonotypes above 0.001 frequency.

Pregnant or lactating patients and those with other autoimmune diseases or uncontrolled infections were excluded. Fresh peripheral blood, 8.5 to 10 ml, was the PBMC source. Transcripts of RNA were the source for amplifying TCR beta CDR3 regions. RT-PCR in the first round used HTBI primers; a second-round multiplex PCR followed. TCRdb processed the multiplex PCR reads anew with MiXCR; each CDR3 protein has one entry. Among about half a million distinct CDR3 sequences listed, about 15% were seen once. Many counts were recorded for this clonotype. Its antigen is not known. J lost 0 bases, V lost 0 bases, and 5 bases had no gene match. Germline V gene data show CDR1 as SGHAT and CDR2 as FQNNGV. The CDR3 sequence is 16 residues long.

The gene calls are TRBV11-2 and TRBJ2-7; 7 bases align to TRBD2. This clonotype was obtained from a woman aged 25 to 45 with Graves' ophthalmopathy. Sequenced material: blood. The CDR3 DNA is TGTGCCAGCAGCTTAGATACGGGAGGACACTCCTACGAGCAGTACTTC. Its protein product is CASSLDTGGHSYEQYF.